Sequencing of this TCR beta chain was carried out in a study of shared clonotypes between healthy human individuals. Per sorted-subset replicate PCR, input was 150 to 250 ng DNA, representing roughly 30,000 T cell genomes. Assay used: immunoSEQ multiplex PCR; TCRdb lists only in-frame clones, some missing. The sample has some 1,100,000 clones; approximately 78% are singletons. The source of this sequence is a man between 18 and 29 years old in good health. Some clones in this sample may be carry-over from other donors' samples. Sequencing was done on a sample of memory CD4+ T cells from PBMCs. Subset defined: CD45RA-negative fraction.

Here the CDR3 reads CASSMGQGGTEAFF. CDR3 nucleotides: TGTGCCAGCAGCATGGGACAGGGGGGCACTGAAGCTTTCTTT. The genes are TRBV7-9 and TRBJ1-1, with 11 nucleotides matching TRBD1. CDR1 is SEHNR, CDR2 FQNEAQ, per germline (reference sequence). The CDR3 contains 14 residues. The V and J ends lost 5 bases and 4 bases, in that order; junction bases with no gene match: 3.